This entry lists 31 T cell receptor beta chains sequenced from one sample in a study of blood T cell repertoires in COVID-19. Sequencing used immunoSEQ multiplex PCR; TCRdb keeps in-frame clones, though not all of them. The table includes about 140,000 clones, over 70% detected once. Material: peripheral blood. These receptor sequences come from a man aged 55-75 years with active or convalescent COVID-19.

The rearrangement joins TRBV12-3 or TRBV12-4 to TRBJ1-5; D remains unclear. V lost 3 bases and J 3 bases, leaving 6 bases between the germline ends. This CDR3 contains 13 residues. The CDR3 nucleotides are TGTGCCAGCAGTTTTACTTACAATCAGCCCCAGCATTTT. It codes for CASSFTYNQPQHF.

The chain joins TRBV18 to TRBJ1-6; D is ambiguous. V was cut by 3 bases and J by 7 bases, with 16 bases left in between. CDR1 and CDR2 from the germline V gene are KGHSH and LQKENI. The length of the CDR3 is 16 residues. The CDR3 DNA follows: TGTGCCAGCTCACCCACCGCGGAAGGGAGGAATTCACCCCTCCACTTT. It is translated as CASSPTAEGRNSPLHF.

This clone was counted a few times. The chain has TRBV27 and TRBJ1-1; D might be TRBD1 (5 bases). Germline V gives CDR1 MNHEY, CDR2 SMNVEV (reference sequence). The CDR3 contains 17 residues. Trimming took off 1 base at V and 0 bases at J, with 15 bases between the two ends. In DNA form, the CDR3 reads TGTGCCAGCAGTTTATTGATCAGGGAGGCAATGAACACTGAAGCTTTCTTT. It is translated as CASSLLIREAMNTEAFF.

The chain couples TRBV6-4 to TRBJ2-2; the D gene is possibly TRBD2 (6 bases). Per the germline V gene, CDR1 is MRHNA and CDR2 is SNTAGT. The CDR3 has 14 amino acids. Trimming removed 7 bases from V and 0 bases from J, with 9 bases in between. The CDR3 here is CASKPGANTGELFF. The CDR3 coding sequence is TGTGCCAGCAAGCCGGGAGCGAACACCGGGGAGCTGTTTTTT.

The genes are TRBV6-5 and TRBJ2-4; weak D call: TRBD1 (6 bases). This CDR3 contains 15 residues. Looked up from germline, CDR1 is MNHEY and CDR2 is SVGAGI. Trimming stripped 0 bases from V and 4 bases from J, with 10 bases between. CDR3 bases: TGTGCCAGCAGTTACTCGCGAGGGGGAAAAAACATTCAGTACTTC. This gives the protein CASSYSRGGKNIQYF.

The CDR3 DNA follows: TGTGCCACGAGCGAACAGGGTTGGGATGAGCAGTTCTTC. Translating it yields CATSEQGWDEQFF. The rearrangement uses TRBV7-2 and TRBJ2-1, with D possibly matching TRBD1 (6 bases). The CDR3 covers 13 residues. The V end was cut by 10 bases, the J end by 8 bases, with 18 bases between. The germline CDR1 and CDR2 sequences are SGHTA and FQGNSA.

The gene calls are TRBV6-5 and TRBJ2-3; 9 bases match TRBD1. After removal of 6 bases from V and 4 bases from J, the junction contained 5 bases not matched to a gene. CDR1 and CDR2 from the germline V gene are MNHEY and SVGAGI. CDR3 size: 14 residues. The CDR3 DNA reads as TGTGCCAGCAGAAAACAGGGGGCCCCAGATACGCAGTATTTT. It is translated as CASRKQGAPDTQYF.

The chain's CDR3 is CASSNYGTARPYTF. CDR3 bases: TGTGCCAGCAGCAACTACGGGACAGCTCGACCCTACACCTTC. The chain is built from TRBV7-3 and TRBJ1-2, with 7 bases identical to TRBD1. The J segment lost 10 bases and the V segment lost 5 bases, leaving 13 bases of the junction unmatched. This CDR3 contains 14 residues. Germline V CDR1 and CDR2: SGHTA, FQGTGA.

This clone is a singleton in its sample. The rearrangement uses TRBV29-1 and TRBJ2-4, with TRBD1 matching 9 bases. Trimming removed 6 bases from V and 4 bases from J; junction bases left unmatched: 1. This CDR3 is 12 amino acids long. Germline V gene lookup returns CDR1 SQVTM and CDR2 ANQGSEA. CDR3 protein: CSVGQGKNIQYF. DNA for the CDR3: TGCAGCGTCGGACAGGGGAAAAACATTCAGTACTTC.

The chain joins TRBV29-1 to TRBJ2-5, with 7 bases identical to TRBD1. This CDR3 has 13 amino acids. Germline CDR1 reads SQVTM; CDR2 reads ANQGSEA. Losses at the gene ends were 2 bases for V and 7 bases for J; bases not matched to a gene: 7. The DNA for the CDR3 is TGCAGCGTTGAACCACAGGGGCCGGGGACCCAGTACTTC. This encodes CSVEPQGPGTQYF.

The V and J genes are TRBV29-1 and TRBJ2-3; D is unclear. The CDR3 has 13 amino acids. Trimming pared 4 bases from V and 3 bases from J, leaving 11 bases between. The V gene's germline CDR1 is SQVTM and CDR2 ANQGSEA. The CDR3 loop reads CSVGTYGTDTQYF. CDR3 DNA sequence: TGCAGCGTTGGAACCTATGGTACAGATACGCAGTATTTT.

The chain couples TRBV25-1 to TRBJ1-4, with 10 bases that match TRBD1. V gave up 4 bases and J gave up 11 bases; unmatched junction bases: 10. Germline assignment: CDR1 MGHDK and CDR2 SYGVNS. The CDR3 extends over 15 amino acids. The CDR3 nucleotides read TGTGCCAGCAGTGCCCGGGGGACAGGGGTTGAGAAACTGTTTTTT. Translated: CASSARGTGVEKLFF.

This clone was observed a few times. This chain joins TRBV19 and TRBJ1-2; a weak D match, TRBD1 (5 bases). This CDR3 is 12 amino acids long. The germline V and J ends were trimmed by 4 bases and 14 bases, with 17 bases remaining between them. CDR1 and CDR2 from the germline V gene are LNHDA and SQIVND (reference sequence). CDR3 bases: TGTGCCAGTAGTACCCCCGGGCGGGGGTATACCTTC. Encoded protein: CASSTPGRGYTF. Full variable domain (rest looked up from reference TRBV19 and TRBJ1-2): DGGITQSPKYLFRKEGQNVTLSCEQNLNHDAMYWYRQDPGQGLRLIYYSQIVNDFQKGDIAEGYSVSREKKESFPLTVTSAQKNPTAFYLCASSTPGRGYTFGSGTRLTVV.

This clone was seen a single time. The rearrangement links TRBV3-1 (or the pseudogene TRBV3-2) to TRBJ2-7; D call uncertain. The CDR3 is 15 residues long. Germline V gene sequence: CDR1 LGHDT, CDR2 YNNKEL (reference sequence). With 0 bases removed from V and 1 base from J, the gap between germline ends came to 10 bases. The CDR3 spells CASSQEGAASYEQYF. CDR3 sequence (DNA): TGTGCCAGCAGCCAAGAGGGCGCAGCATCCTACGAGCAGTACTTC.

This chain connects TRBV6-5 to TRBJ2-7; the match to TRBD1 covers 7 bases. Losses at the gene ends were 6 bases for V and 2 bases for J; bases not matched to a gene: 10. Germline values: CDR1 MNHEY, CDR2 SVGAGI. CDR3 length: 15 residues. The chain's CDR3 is CASRYDREPPYEQYF. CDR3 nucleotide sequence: TGTGCCAGCAGATACGACAGGGAGCCCCCCTACGAGCAGTACTTC.

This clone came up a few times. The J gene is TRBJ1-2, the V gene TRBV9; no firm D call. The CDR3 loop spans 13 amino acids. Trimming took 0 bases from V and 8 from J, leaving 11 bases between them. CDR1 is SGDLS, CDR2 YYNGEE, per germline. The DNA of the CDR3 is TGTGCCAGCAGCGTAGGATTCGCACAGGGCTACACCTTC. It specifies CASSVGFAQGYTF.

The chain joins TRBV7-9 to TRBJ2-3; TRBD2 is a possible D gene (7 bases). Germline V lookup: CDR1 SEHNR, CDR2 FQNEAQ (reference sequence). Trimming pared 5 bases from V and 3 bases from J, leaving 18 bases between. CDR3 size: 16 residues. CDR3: CASSPGGAATTDTQYF. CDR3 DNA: TGTGCCAGCAGCCCTGGGGGGGCGGCCACAACAGATACGCAGTATTTT.

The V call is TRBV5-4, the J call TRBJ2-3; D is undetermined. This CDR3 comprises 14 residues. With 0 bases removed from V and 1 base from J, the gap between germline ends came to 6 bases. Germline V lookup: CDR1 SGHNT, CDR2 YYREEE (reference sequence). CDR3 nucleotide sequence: TGTGCCAGCAGCTTGGGGTTAGGCACAGATACGCAGTATTTT. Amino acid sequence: CASSLGLGTDTQYF. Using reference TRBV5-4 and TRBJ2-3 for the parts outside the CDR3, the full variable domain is ETGVTQSPTHLIKTRGQQVTLRCSSQSGHNTVSWYQQALGQGPQFIFQYYREEENGRGNFPPRFSGLQFPNYSSELNVNALELDDSALYLCASSLGLGTDTQYFGPGTRLTVL.

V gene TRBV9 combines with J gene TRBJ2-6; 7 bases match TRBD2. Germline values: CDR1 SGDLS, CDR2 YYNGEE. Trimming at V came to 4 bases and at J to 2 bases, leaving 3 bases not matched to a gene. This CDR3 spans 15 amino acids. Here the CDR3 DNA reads TGTGCCAGCAGCCTAGCGGTGACTGGGGCCAACGTCCTGACTTTC. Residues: CASSLAVTGANVLTF.

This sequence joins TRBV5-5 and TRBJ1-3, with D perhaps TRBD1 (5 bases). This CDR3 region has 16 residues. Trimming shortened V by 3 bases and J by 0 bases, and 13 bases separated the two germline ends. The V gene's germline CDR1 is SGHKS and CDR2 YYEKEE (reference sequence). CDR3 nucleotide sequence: TGTGCCAGCAGCTGGGGGACTGCCGCCTCTGGAAACACCATATATTTT. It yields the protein CASSWGTAASGNTIYF.

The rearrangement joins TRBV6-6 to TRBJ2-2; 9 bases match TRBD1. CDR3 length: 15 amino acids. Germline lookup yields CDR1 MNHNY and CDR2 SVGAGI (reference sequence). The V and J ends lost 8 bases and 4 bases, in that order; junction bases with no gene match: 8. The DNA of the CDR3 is TGTGCCAGCGCCTCCGGGACAGGGCCCACCGGGGAGCTGTTTTTT. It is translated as CASASGTGPTGELFF.

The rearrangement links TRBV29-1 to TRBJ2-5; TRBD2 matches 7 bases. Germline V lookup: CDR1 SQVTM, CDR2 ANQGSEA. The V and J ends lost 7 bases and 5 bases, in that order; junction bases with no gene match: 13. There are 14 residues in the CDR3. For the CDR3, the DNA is TGCAGCGCTGCGACTAGCCCCTCGGGCGAGACCCAGTACTTC. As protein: CSAATSPSGETQYF.

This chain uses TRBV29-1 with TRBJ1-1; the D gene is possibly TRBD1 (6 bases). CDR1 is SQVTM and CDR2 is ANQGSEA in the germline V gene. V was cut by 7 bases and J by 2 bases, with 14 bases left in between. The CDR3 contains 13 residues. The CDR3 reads CSAVTQGNTEAFF. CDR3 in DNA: TGCAGCGCCGTTACACAGGGAAACACTGAAGCTTTCTTT.

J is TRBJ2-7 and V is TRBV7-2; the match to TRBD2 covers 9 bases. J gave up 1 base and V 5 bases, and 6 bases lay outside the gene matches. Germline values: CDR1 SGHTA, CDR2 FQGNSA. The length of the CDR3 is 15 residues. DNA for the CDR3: TGTGCCAGCAGCCTTAGCGGGAGTCGTTCCTACGAGCAGTACTTC. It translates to CASSLSGSRSYEQYF.

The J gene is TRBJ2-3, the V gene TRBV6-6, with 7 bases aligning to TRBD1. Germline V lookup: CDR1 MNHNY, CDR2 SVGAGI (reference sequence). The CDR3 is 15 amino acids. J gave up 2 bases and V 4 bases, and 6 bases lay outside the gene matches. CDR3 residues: CASSSPGGYTDTQYF. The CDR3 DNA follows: TGTGCCAGCAGTTCCCCAGGGGGATACACAGATACGCAGTATTTT.

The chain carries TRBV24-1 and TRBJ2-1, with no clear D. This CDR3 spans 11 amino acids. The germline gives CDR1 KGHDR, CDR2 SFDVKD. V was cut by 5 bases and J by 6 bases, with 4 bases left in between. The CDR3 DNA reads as TGTGCCACCAGTGCCCGCAATGAGCAGTTCTTC. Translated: CATSARNEQFF.

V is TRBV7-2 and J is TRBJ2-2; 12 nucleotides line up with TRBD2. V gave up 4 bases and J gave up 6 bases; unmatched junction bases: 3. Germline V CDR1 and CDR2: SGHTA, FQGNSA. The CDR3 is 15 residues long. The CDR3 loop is CASSWTSGNAGELFF. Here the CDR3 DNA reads TGTGCCAGCAGCTGGACTAGCGGGAATGCCGGGGAGCTGTTTTTT.

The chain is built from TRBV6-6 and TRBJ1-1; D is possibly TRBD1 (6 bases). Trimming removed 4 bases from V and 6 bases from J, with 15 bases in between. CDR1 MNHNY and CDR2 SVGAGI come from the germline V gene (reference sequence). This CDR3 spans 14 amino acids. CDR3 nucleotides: TGTGCCAGCAGTTTAACCGGGACAAGCCCTGAAGCTTTCTTT. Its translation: CASSLTGTSPEAFF.

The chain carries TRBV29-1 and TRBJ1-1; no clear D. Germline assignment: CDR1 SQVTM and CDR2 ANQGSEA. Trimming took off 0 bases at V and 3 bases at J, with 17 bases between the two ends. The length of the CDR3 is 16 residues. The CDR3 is CSVEDLSTGWYTEAFF. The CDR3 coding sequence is TGCAGCGTTGAAGACCTATCCACGGGGTGGTACACTGAAGCTTTCTTT.

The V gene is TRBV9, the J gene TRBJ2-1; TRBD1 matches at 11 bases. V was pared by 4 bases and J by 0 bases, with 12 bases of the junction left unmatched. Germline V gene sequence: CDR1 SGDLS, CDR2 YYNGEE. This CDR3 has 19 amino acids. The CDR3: CASSSPGQGGGSSYNEQFF. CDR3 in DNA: TGTGCCAGCAGCTCGCCGGGACAGGGGGGCGGGAGCTCCTACAATGAGCAGTTCTTC.

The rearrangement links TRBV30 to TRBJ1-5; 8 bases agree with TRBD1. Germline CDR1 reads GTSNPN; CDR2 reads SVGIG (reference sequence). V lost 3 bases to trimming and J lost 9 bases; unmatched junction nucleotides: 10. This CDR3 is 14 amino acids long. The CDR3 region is CAWSERGDRRPQHF. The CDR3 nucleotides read TGTGCCTGGAGCGAAAGGGGGGACAGGCGGCCCCAGCATTTT.